Following are 20 T cell receptor beta chains from one sample sequenced in a study of blood T cells in healthy people across ages. Next came a second PCR, run for 7 to 11 cycles, which used a sample-barcoded 5' primer along with a J-beta primer mix. From the 5' RACE reads, TCRdb called clonotypes with MiXCR, one entry per CDR3 protein. Of about 1.4 million distinct CDR3 sequences listed, around 55% were seen once; the top ten hold under 8.5%. The sequenced sample consisted of blood. These receptors all come from a young man in good health.

The rearrangement uses TRBV10-3 and TRBJ1-1; 7 positions match TRBD1. The length of the CDR3 is 13 residues. Germline CDR1 is ENHRY and CDR2 is SYGVKD. Germline trimming cut 7 bases from V and 3 bases from J; bases unmatched to any gene: 5. The CDR3 spells CAIKTGSYTEAFF. The CDR3 region has the DNA TGTGCCATCAAGACAGGGTCATACACTGAAGCTTTCTTT.

This clonotype appeared a few times. The chain links TRBV10-3 to TRBJ1-2; 9 bases agree with TRBD1. The CDR3 is 16 amino acids. J was trimmed by 8 bases and V by 9 bases; bases with no gene match: 19. Germline V gene lookup returns CDR1 ENHRY and CDR2 SYGVKD. The CDR3 coding sequence is TGTGCCATTAGGGAATACGGACAGGGGAGAAAAGGAGGCTACACCTTC. This sequence encodes CAIREYGQGRKGGYTF.

Concerning this clonotype: An end of the junction differs from the germline gene, which may be a read error. This sequence joins TRBV19 and TRBJ2-7, with no clear D. The germline V gene encodes CDR1 LNHDA and CDR2 SQIVND (reference sequence). The CDR3 loop spans 14 amino acids. The CDR3 DNA is TGCGCCAGTAGTGCCGCAAGAAGTGGATTCGAGCAGTACTTC. Translated: CASSAARSGFEQYF.

The chain carries TRBV11-2 and TRBJ1-5; D remains ambiguous. Trimming shortened V by 1 base and J by 0 bases, and 28 bases separated the two germline ends. The CDR3 runs 22 residues. In germline, CDR1 is SGHAT, CDR2 FQNNGV. CDR3 DNA sequence: TGTGCCAGCAGCTTAGGAACGGGCTATTTGGGCAGGCGTTCTTATAGCAATCAGCCCCAGCATTTT. This encodes CASSLGTGYLGRRSYSNQPQHF.

The chain is built from TRBV6-5 and TRBJ2-3, with TRBD1 as a possible D gene (6 bases). Per the germline V gene, CDR1 is MNHEY and CDR2 is SVGAGI. V lost 2 bases, J lost 3 bases, and 15 bases lay in between. The CDR3 has 16 amino acids. The CDR3 coding sequence is TGTGCCAGCAGTTACCTGGGGGCCCCAGCGACAGATACGCAGTATTTT. It encodes CASSYLGAPATDTQYF.

The V call is TRBV6-5, the J call TRBJ2-1, with D possibly being TRBD2 (6 bases). V shed 7 bases and J shed 1 base, with 11 bases lying between them. CDR3 size: 14 residues. CDR1 MNHEY and CDR2 SVGAGI come from the germline V gene. CDR3 in DNA: TGTGCCAGCACAAGAGGGAGGTCCTACAATGAGCAGTTCTTC. It codes for CASTRGRSYNEQFF.

The V gene is TRBV2, the J gene TRBJ2-4, with D maybe TRBD2 (6 bases). Germline V lookup: CDR1 SNHLY, CDR2 FYNNEI. CDR3 length: 16 amino acids. Trimming cost V 1 base and J 4 bases, with 14 bases left between them. As DNA, the CDR3 is TGTGCCAGCAGTGAAGGCGGGGTCGGGACGAAAAACATTCAGTACTTC. The encoded protein is CASSEGGVGTKNIQYF.

This clonotype was counted a single time. The rearrangement links TRBV6-1 to TRBJ1-2; tentatively, D is TRBD1 (6 bases). The germline V gene has CDR1 MNHNS and CDR2 SASEGT. The CDR3 consists of 15 residues. V was clipped by 3 bases and J by 7 bases, with 18 bases between them. The CDR3 bases are TGTGCCAGCAGTGATCTGCCCAGGGGTTTTCCTGGCTACACCTTC. Its translation is CASSDLPRGFPGYTF.

This chain joins TRBV20-1 and TRBJ2-1, with 15 bases that match TRBD2. Germline-derived CDR1 and CDR2 are DFQATT and SNEGSKA (reference sequence). The V and J ends lost 6 bases and 8 bases, in that order; junction bases with no gene match: 8. The CDR3 is 15 residues long. CDR3 in amino acids: CSAGTSGRLVYEQFF. The CDR3 bases are TGCAGTGCCGGGACTAGCGGGAGGTTAGTTTATGAGCAGTTCTTC.

This clonotype was detected only a few times. The rearrangement joins TRBV7-2 to TRBJ2-3; 7 bases line up with TRBD2. CDR3 length: 13 amino acids. With V trimmed by 1 base and J by 8 bases, 3 bases remained unmatched. Germline assignment: CDR1 SGHTA and CDR2 FQGNSA. The CDR3 spells CASSLGEGGTQYF. CDR3 coding DNA: TGTGCCAGCAGCTTAGGGGAGGGAGGTACGCAGTATTTT.

This clonotype turned up a few times. The V gene is TRBV10-3, the J gene TRBJ2-5, with D hard to call. The CDR3 is 13 residues long. Germline V lookup: CDR1 ENHRY, CDR2 SYGVKD. Trimming stripped 2 bases from V and 3 bases from J, with 7 bases between. CDR3 amino acids: CAISEGYKETQYF. CDR3 DNA sequence: TGTGCCATCAGTGAGGGCTATAAAGAGACCCAGTACTTC.

V and J are TRBV29-1 and TRBJ2-5; D ambiguous. Germline V gives CDR1 SQVTM, CDR2 ANQGSEA. The length of the CDR3 is 10 residues. The germline V and J ends were trimmed by 4 bases and 5 bases, with 5 bases remaining between them. The CDR3 is CSVGWETQYF. In nucleotides, the CDR3 is TGCAGCGTTGGTTGGGAGACCCAGTACTTC.

The chain carries TRBV7-9 and TRBJ1-4; no firm D call. CDR1 and CDR2 from the germline V gene are SEHNR and FQNEAQ (reference sequence). The CDR3 spans 15 residues. With 5 bases removed from V and 3 bases from J, the gap between germline ends came to 13 bases. CDR3 in amino acids: CASSRESGANEKLFF. CDR3 nucleotide sequence: TGTGCCAGCAGCAGGGAAAGCGGGGCTAATGAAAAACTGTTTTTT. Complete variable domain (other parts from reference TRBV7-9 and TRBJ1-4): DTGVSQNPRHKITKRGQNVTFRCDPISEHNRLYWYRQTLGQGPEFLTYFQNEAQLEKSRLLSDRFSAERPKGSFSTLEIQRTEQGDSAMYLCASSRESGANEKLFFGSGTQLSVL.

CDR3 region: CASSSRGAEDTQYF. The CDR3 bases are TGCGCCAGCAGCTCGCGGGGGGCAGAAGATACGCAGTATTTT. The chain joins TRBV5-1 to TRBJ2-3, with 8 nucleotides matching TRBD2. The CDR3 extends over 14 amino acids. Germline lookup yields CDR1 SGHRS and CDR2 YFSETQ. J gave up 5 bases and V 3 bases, and 5 bases lay outside the gene matches.

The CDR3 DNA reads as TGTGCCTGGAATCCTTTTGGCGGGAGTGGCACAGATACGCAGTATTTT. Translated: CAWNPFGGSGTDTQYF. This sequence joins TRBV30 and TRBJ2-3; 7 bases align to TRBD2. CDR1 is GTSNPN and CDR2 is SVGIG in the germline V gene (reference sequence). J was trimmed by 1 base and V by 4 bases; bases with no gene match: 11. This CDR3 comprises 16 residues.

The V gene is TRBV6-6, the J gene TRBJ2-7, with 7 bases matching TRBD2. V gave up 7 bases and J gave up 1 base; unmatched junction bases: 7. CDR3 length equals 14 residues. Germline CDR1 is MNHNY and CDR2 is SVGAGI (reference sequence). CDR3 loop: CASTRGEGSYEQYF. For the CDR3, the DNA is TGTGCCAGCACCCGGGGGGAGGGTTCCTACGAGCAGTACTTC.

The V call is TRBV29-1, the J call TRBJ2-7, with D perhaps matching TRBD1 (5 bases). V lost 4 bases and J 3 bases, leaving 13 bases between the germline ends. Germline V gives CDR1 SQVTM, CDR2 ANQGSEA. This CDR3 has 13 residues. DNA for the CDR3: TGCAGCGTTGGGCCGCAGGGCAGCTACGAGCAGTACTTC. Encoded protein: CSVGPQGSYEQYF.

The rearrangement joins TRBV4-2 to TRBJ2-7; the match to TRBD2 covers 9 bases. This CDR3 comprises 15 residues. V dropped 0 bases and J dropped 2; count of bases not matched to a gene: 2. Germline V lookup: CDR1 LGHNA, CDR2 YNFKEQ. CDR3 bases: TGTGCCAGCAGCCAAGAGCGGGGGGGCCCCTACGAGCAGTACTTC. Amino acids: CASSQERGGPYEQYF.

The chain employs TRBV10-2 and TRBJ2-1; the match to TRBD2 covers 8 bases. The CDR3 spans 15 residues. The V gene's germline CDR1 is WSHSY and CDR2 SAAADI. V shed 1 base, J shed 8 bases, and the junction held 7 bases outside the gene matches. CDR3 nucleotides: TGCGCCAGCAGTGAGTGGTCAGCGGGAGCCTATGAGCAGTTCTTC. Its protein product is CASSEWSAGAYEQFF.

This chain uses TRBV20-1 with TRBJ2-7; possibly TRBD2 for D (6 bases). CDR1 DFQATT and CDR2 SNEGSKA come from the germline V gene (reference sequence). Deletions cut 8 bases from V and 1 base from J, with 18 bases between. This CDR3 spans 14 amino acids. The chain's CDR3 is CSSMGGGRSYEQYF. DNA for the CDR3: TGCAGTTCCATGGGGGGTGGTAGATCCTACGAGCAGTACTTC.